Here is one T cell receptor (beta chain) with its context. The protocol was immunoSEQ multiplex PCR, while the TCRdb copy is restricted to in-frame clones and leaves out a portion. The table has under 150,000 clones, under 80% seen once. The data derive from a study of blood T cell repertoires in COVID-19. The V gene end was trimmed by 5 bases and the J gene end by 4 bases; junction bases not matched to a gene: 7. This CDR3 comprises 15 residues. The germline gives CDR1 SGHNT, CDR2 YENEEA. This clonotype was sampled from a man aged 55 to 69 with acute or convalescent COVID-19. This chain joins TRBV11-3 and TRBJ2-1; TRBD1 matches at 8 bases. Specimen: peripheral blood. For the CDR3, the DNA is TGTGCCAGCAGCGCAGGGGGCCCTATGTACAATGAGCAGTTCTTC. Protein: CASSAGGPMYNEQFF.